This record looks at one T cell receptor beta chain sequence and its context. Per the authors' pipeline: Researchers report that nucleated cell counts were estimated from reference gene primer amplification. Here immunoSEQ multiplex PCR was the method, and the copy in TCRdb shows in-frame clones only, minus some. The DNA was the basis for D and trimming; V, J and clone size are from that table. This sample has under 200,000 clones, with 85% to 90% found just once. This record belongs to a study of blood T cell repertoires in COVID-19. The wider study: PBMCs, B-cell-depleted T cells, or T cells were the source of the cDNA or gDNA that made up the material.

Trimming removed 5 bases from V and 5 bases from J; junction bases left unmatched: 2. Germline CDR1 reads SGHVS; CDR2 reads FQNEAQ. CDR3 length: 15 residues. The gene calls are TRBV7-8 and TRBJ2-1; 14 nucleotides match TRBD2. The material sequenced was peripheral blood. The receptor's source is a woman in her seventies with COVID-19, enrolled during active disease. The CDR3 DNA sequence: TGTGCCAGCAGCGTGACTAGCGGGGGGGACAATGAGCAGTTCTTC. Translation gives CASSVTSGGDNEQFF.